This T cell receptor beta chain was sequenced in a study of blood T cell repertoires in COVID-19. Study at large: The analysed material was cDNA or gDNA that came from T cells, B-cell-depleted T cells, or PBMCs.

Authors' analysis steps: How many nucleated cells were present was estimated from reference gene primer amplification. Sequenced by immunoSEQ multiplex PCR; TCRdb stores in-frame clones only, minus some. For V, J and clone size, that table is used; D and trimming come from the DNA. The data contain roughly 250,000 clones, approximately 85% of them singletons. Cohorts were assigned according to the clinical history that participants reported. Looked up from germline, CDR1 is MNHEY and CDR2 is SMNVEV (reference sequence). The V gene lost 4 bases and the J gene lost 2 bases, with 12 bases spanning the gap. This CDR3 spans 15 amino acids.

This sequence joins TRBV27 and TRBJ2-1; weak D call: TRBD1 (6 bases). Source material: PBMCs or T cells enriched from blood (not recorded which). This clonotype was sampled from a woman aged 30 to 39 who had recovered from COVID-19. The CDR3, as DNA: TGTGCCAGCAGTTACCGGGACACCACCTACAATGAGCAGTTCTTC. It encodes CASSYRDTTYNEQFF.